This T cell receptor beta chain was sequenced for a study of blood T cell repertoires in COVID-19 (dated by TCRdb to the early 2020s). At the level of the whole study: Samples covering the acute and convalescent phases of COVID-19 were provided by collaborators in the United States, Italy and Spain. The material from the prospective study consisted of cDNA or gDNA derived from T cells, B-cell-depleted T cells, or PBMCs. The dataset comprised deeply sampled blood TCRbeta repertoires from subjects exposed to, actively infected with, or recovered from COVID-19. A freely available public database, intended as a resource for researchers studying the immune response to SARS-CoV-2, is where the repertoires were released. Samples came from the ongoing ImmuneRACE study (first 160 participants) plus 1,254 subjects from 6 global collaborators. The sample metadata nearly always contained a de-identified subject ID, COVID-19 status, age in years and sex. Where available, HLA class I and class II types were obtained from metadata supplied by the sample provider rather than from assay-based typing.

TCRbeta CDR3 regions were amplified from genomic DNA using the immunoSEQ Assay, a bias-controlled multiplex PCR. The authors processed their data as follows. Within the assay, amplification of reference gene primers was used to estimate how many nucleated cells each sample contained. To quantify the absolute abundance of each unique TCRbeta CDR3 rearrangement, sequence reads were collapsed and filtered. Productive Simpson clonality was computed per sample as the square root of Simpson's diversity index over productive rearrangements. TCRdb carries this immuneACCESS record with in-frame sequences only. Its versions omit some clonotypes, under half of them owing to an unresolved V gene in the studies checked, with the rest unexplained. That table is the source of V, J and clone size, and D and trimming were worked out from the DNA. The sample table holds approximately 180,000 clones, of which approximately 89% were seen once. Of the sample, roughly 2.6% is held by the ten largest clones.

The sample holds one count of this clone. No antigen is known for it. Base-call qualities are not available, and no considerably larger clone is one nucleotide away. For CDR1 and CDR2, the germline V gene (reference sequence) lists SGHNT and YYREEE. After removal of 4 bases from V and 4 bases from J, the junction retains 7 bases not matched to a gene. Spanning cysteine to phenylalanine, the CDR3 consists of 16 amino acids. Of the read, only the CDR3 DNA is kept; its 48 bases are in frame from base 1. Each collaborating institution followed its own protocols to collect whole blood in K2EDTA tubes. For TCRbeta analysis, collaborator samples were shipped as frozen whole blood, as isolated PBMCs, or as DNA extracted from either sample type. Here is what the overall study found, with its caveats: The amount of clinical and demographic metadata varied by source and participant and was provided uncurated.

The sequence derives from a man in his forties or fifties with active or convalescent COVID-19. The specimen was peripheral blood. The rearranged chain carries TRBV5-4 and TRBJ2-2; 10 middle bases align to TRBD2. The CDR3 loop reads CASSVSGGAGTGELFF. In nucleotides, the sequence is TGTGCCAGCAGCGTAAGCGGGGGGGCCGGCACCGGGGAGCTGTTTTTT.